Presented here are 15 T cell receptor beta chains from one specimen sequenced in a study of CD8+ T cells in alopecia areata. Obtained from alopecia areata patients were lesional scalp punch biopsies along with peripheral blood. Extraction and reverse transcription of RNA yielded cDNA as the sequencing template. Produced via immunoSEQ multiplex PCR; TCRdb's table is partial and in-frame only. The table lists about 12,000 clones, around 62% of them singletons, with more than 13% in the top ten. Material: skin. The source is a human donor with alopecia areata.

This clone was seen a handful of times. V usage is TRBV5-4 and J usage is TRBJ2-7; 7 nucleotides align to TRBD2. J lost 3 bases, V lost 3 bases, and 12 bases had no gene match. Germline values: CDR1 SGHNT, CDR2 YYREEE (reference sequence). This CDR3 spans 16 amino acids. The CDR3 DNA sequence: TGTGCCAGCAGCTCCGGGGGGAACCTAAACCGCTACGAGCAGTACTTC. Amino acid sequence: CASSSGGNLNRYEQYF.

The chain couples TRBV4-2 to TRBJ1-1, with D hard to call. Trimming left V 1 base short and J 0 bases short, with 9 bases between. The germline CDR1 and CDR2 sequences are LGHNA and YNFKEQ. CDR3 size: 15 residues. The CDR3 spells CASSQVTGMNTEAFF. The CDR3, as DNA: TGTGCCAGCAGCCAAGTTACGGGGATGAACACTGAAGCTTTCTTT.

The chain is built from TRBV10-3 and TRBJ2-5; D possibly corresponds to TRBD2 (5 bases). Germline V lookup: CDR1 ENHRY, CDR2 SYGVKD. Trimming took 3 bases from V and 4 from J, leaving 15 bases between them. The CDR3 is 15 amino acids. In DNA form, the CDR3 reads TGTGCCATCAGTGAAGGGATCGGGGATACAGAGACCCAGTACTTC. Protein: CAISEGIGDTETQYF.

This rearrangement joins TRBV29-1 to TRBJ1-1, with unresolved D. Germline lookup yields CDR1 SQVTM and CDR2 ANQGSEA. The ends were cut back, 5 bases at V and 0 bases at J, with 7 bases in the middle. The CDR3 sequence is 12 residues long. The CDR3 bases are TGCAGCGTTTTAGGTTTGAACACTGAAGCTTTCTTT. Its translation is CSVLGLNTEAFF.

V gene TRBV7-3 combines with J gene TRBJ2-3, with 7 bases lining up with TRBD2. J gave up 3 bases and V 2 bases, and 5 bases lay outside the gene matches. CDR3 length equals 15 residues. The germline V gene encodes CDR1 SGHTA and CDR2 FQGTGA. CDR3 amino acids: CASSLVPLATDTQYF. The CDR3 bases are TGTGCCAGCAGCTTAGTTCCACTAGCGACAGATACGCAGTATTTT.

The chain has TRBV19 and TRBJ1-5; no firm D call. CDR1 and CDR2 (germline): LNHDA, SQIVND (reference sequence). V lost 2 bases to trimming and J lost 7 bases, with 15 bases between them. The CDR3 has 15 amino acids. CDR3 nucleotides: TGTGCCAGTAGTATACGGAAGCAGGCCGACCAGCCCCAGCATTTT. Its protein product is CASSIRKQADQPQHF.

The chain uses TRBV6-5 and TRBJ2-1; 10 nucleotides line up with TRBD2. V shed 0 bases and J 10 bases; nucleotides not matched to a gene: 6. The CDR3 consists of 15 residues. Looked up from germline, CDR1 is MNHEY and CDR2 is SVGAGI. The CDR3 loop is CASSYSSSGRGEQFF. In nucleotides, the CDR3 is TGTGCCAGCAGTTACTCGTCTAGCGGGAGAGGGGAGCAGTTCTTC.

In its sample, this clone was seen a few times. This chain uses TRBV7-3 with TRBJ2-7; maybe TRBD2 (5 bases). CDR3 size: 14 residues. Trimming stripped 5 bases from V and 3 bases from J, with 14 bases between. Germline V gives CDR1 SGHTA, CDR2 FQGTGA. The CDR3 loop is CASSPNLDCYEQYF. For the CDR3, the DNA is TGTGCCAGCAGCCCCAACTTGGACTGCTACGAGCAGTACTTC. The variable domain in full, completed from reference TRBV7-3 and TRBJ2-7, reads GAGVSQTPSNKVTEKGKYVELRCDPISGHTALYWYRQSLGQGPEFLIYFQGTGAADDSGLPNDRFFAVRPEGSVSTLKIQRTERGDSAVYLCASSPNLDCYEQYFGPGTRLTVT.

The chain combines TRBV5-1 with TRBJ1-1; no clear D. Looked up from germline, CDR1 is SGHRS and CDR2 is YFSETQ. V lost 3 bases, J lost 2 bases, and 11 bases lay in between. This CDR3 is 14 amino acids long. CDR3 DNA sequence: TGCGCCAGCAGCTCATACGGGGTTAACACTGAAGCTTTCTTT. Its translation is CASSSYGVNTEAFF.

The rearrangement joins TRBV7-9 to TRBJ1-2; TRBD1 aligns across 12 bases. The length of the CDR3 is 16 residues. V gave up 4 bases and J gave up 7 bases; unmatched junction bases: 10. Germline assignment: CDR1 SEHNR and CDR2 FQNEAQ (reference sequence). The CDR3 bases are TGTGCCAGCAGCTCGTCCGGGACAGGGGGCGCGAGTGGCTACACCTTC. This sequence encodes CASSSSGTGGASGYTF.

The rearrangement links TRBV21-1 to TRBJ1-2; the DNA was not compared with TRBD1, the D call given in the table. TRBV21-1 is recorded as a pseudogene. The CDR3 spans 16 residues. The CDR3 DNA is TGTGCCAGCAGCAAGGGGACAGGGAAGGGAGGGTATGGCTACACCTTC. This sequence encodes CASSKGTGKGGYGYTF.

The rearrangement joins TRBV19 to TRBJ1-5, with 10 bases that match TRBD1. Looked up from germline, CDR1 is LNHDA and CDR2 is SQIVND (reference sequence). The CDR3 sequence is 17 residues long. The J segment lost 1 base and the V segment lost 1 base, leaving 4 bases of the junction unmatched. The CDR3 coding sequence is TGTGCCAGTAGTATAGCTGTGGACAGGGGGAGCAATCAGCCCCAGCATTTT. As protein: CASSIAVDRGSNQPQHF. Together with reference TRBV19 and TRBJ1-5, the CDR3 gives the full variable domain: DGGITQSPKYLFRKEGQNVTLSCEQNLNHDAMYWYRQDPGQGLRLIYYSQIVNDFQKGDIAEGYSVSREKKESFPLTVTSAQKNPTAFYLCASSIAVDRGSNQPQHFGDGTRLSIL.

This chain links TRBV7-6 with TRBJ2-3, with D unresolved. Deletions cut 1 base from V and 3 bases from J, with 8 bases between. Germline V lookup: CDR1 SGHVS, CDR2 FNYEAQ. The CDR3 extends over 14 amino acids. In nucleotides, the CDR3 is TGTGCCAGCAGCTTAGTTGAGGCGACAGATACGCAGTATTTT. The encoded protein is CASSLVEATDTQYF.

J is TRBJ2-7 and V is TRBV5-1, with D perhaps TRBD1 (6 bases). Per the germline V gene, CDR1 is SGHRS and CDR2 is YFSETQ. V was shortened by 0 bases and J by 3 bases, with 13 bases between the two germline ends. The CDR3 is 15 residues long. The CDR3 spells CASSLAGTTIYEQYF. CDR3 DNA: TGCGCCAGCAGCTTGGCCGGGACAACTATCTACGAGCAGTACTTC. The variable domain in full, completed from reference TRBV5-1 and TRBJ2-7, reads KAGVTQTPRYLIKTRGQQVTLSCSPISGHRSVSWYQQTPGQGLQFLFEYFSETQRNKGNFPGRFSGRQFSNSRSEMNVSTLELGDSALYLCASSLAGTTIYEQYFGPGTRLTVT.

This clone was detected a few times. The CDR3 loop is CASAKGRGTEAFF. CDR3 coding DNA: TGTGCCAGCGCAAAGGGGAGAGGGACTGAAGCTTTCTTT. The chain is built from TRBV6-5 and TRBJ1-1; D may be TRBD1 (5 bases). The CDR3 has 13 residues. The germline V gene encodes CDR1 MNHEY and CDR2 SVGAGI. Trimming shortened V by 8 bases and J by 5 bases, and 15 bases separated the two germline ends.